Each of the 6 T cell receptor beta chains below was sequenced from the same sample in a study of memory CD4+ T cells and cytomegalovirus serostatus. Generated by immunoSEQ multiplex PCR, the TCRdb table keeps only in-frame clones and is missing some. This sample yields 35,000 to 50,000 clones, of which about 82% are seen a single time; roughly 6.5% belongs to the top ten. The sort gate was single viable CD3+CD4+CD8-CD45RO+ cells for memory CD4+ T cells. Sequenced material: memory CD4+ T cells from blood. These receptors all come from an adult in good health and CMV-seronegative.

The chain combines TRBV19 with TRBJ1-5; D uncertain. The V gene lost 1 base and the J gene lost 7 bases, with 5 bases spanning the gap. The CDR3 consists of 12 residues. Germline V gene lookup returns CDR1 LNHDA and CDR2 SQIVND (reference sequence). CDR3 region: CASSIGPQPQHF. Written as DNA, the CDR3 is TGTGCCAGTAGTATAGGCCCCCAGCCCCAGCATTTT. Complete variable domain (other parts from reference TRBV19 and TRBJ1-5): DGGITQSPKYLFRKEGQNVTLSCEQNLNHDAMYWYRQDPGQGLRLIYYSQIVNDFQKGDIAEGYSVSREKKESFPLTVTSAQKNPTAFYLCASSIGPQPQHFGDGTRLSIL.

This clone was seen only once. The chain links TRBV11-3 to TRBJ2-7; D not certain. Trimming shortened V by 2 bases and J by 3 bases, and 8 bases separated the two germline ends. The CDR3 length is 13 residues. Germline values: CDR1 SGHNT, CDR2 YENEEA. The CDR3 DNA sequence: TGTGCCAGCAGCTTAAGATCCGGCTACGAGCAGTACTTC. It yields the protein CASSLRSGYEQYF.

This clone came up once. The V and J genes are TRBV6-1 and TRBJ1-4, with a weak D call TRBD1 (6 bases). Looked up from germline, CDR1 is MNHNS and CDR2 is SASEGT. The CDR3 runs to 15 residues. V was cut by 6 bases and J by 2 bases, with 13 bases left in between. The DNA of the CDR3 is TGTGCCAGCAGGAACTCCGGACAGACTAATGAAAAACTGTTTTTT. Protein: CASRNSGQTNEKLFF.

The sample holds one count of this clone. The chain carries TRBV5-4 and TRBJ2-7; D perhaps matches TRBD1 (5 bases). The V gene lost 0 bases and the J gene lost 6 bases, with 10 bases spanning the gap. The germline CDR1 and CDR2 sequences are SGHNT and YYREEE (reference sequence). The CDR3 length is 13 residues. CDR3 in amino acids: CASSLAGIVEQYF. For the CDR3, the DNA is TGTGCCAGCAGCTTGGCAGGGATTGTCGAGCAGTACTTC.

This chain's CDR3 is CASRKGLAGAEQYF. CDR3 coding DNA: TGTGCCAGCAGAAAGGGGCTAGCGGGAGCCGAGCAGTACTTC. The chain recombines TRBV28 with TRBJ2-7, with 10 bases fitting TRBD2. CDR3 size: 14 residues. Trimming at V came to 6 bases and at J to 6 bases, leaving 8 bases not matched to a gene. The germline V gene has CDR1 MDHEN and CDR2 SYDVKM.

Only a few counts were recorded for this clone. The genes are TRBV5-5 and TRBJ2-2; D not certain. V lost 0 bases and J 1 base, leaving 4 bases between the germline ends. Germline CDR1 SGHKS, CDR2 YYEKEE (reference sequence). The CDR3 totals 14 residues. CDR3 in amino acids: CASSLVQNTGELFF. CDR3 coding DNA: TGTGCCAGCAGCTTGGTCCAGAACACCGGGGAGCTGTTTTTT.